The clone carrying this T cell receptor beta chain was observed at least ten times. The data originate from a study of Graves' ophthalmopathy and Graves' hyperthyroidism. V was trimmed by 4 bases and J by 0 bases, leaving 9 bases between them. The germline V gene encodes CDR1 SQVTM and CDR2 ANQGSEA. This CDR3 is built from 14 residues. Using RNA transcripts, the TCR beta CDR3 regions were amplified. RT-PCR was first run with HTBI primers, then multiplex PCR in a second round. TCRdb passed the multiplex PCR reads through MiXCR, listing each CDR3 protein once. The data contain about 550,000 distinct CDR3 sequences, just under 40% of them seen just once; the ten biggest clones take up about 4.6%.

Material: peripheral blood or thyroid tissue (not recorded which). V and J are TRBV29-1 and TRBJ2-2; maybe TRBD2 (5 bases). The TCR comes from an adult man with Graves' hyperthyroidism. CDR3 in amino acids: CSVGRTSNTGELFF. The CDR3 DNA follows: TGCAGCGTTGGGCGGACTTCGAACACCGGGGAGCTGTTTTTT.